Below are 30 T cell receptor beta chains sequenced from a single sample in a study of vaccination and CD4 T cells after COVID-19 (dated 2022 in TCRdb). Library generation was performed with PCR. Sequencing used an Illumina iSeq 100. DNA from cultured CD4+ T cells underwent TCR sequencing with the Oncomine TCR Beta short-read assay at the Johns Hopkins FTIC core. In-frame beta chains were kept once TCRdb had trimmed the public reads at Q25 with fastp and called clones with MiXCR. Every entry covers one CDR3 protein and lists the most common genes and DNA from its rows. A total of approximately 11,000 distinct CDR3 sequences appear in this sample, 70% of them only once. Of the sample, about 13% falls within the top ten clones. Their target antigens are unknown. The sample's treatment or condition label, in plain terms: approximately 11-day PBMC culture with coronavirus spike peptide pools or control peptides (ViraFEST assay).

The specimen was CD4+ T cells from blood, cultured in vitro. Receptors originate from a human donor who had recovered from COVID-19.

The chain carries TRBV20-1 and TRBJ2-3, with 7 positions matching TRBD2. Germline assignment: CDR1 DFQATT and CDR2 SNEGSKA (reference sequence). This CDR3 has 16 residues. V trimming: 5 bases; J trimming: 6 bases; junction bases outside the gene matches: 17. The CDR3 reads CSAPRMTSNWLDTQYF. The CDR3 coding sequence is TGCAGTGCTCCGAGAATGACTAGCAATTGGCTCGATACGCAGTATTTT.

This chain joins TRBV7-2 and TRBJ1-6; 7 bases line up with TRBD1. CDR3 length equals 15 residues. J gave up 4 bases and V 7 bases, and 7 bases lay outside the gene matches. Germline V gives CDR1 SGHTA, CDR2 FQGNSA. Here the CDR3 DNA reads TGTGCCAGCATCTTGGGGACAGTTTATAATTCACCCCTCCACTTT. The encoded protein is CASILGTVYNSPLHF.

This rearrangement joins TRBV20-1 to TRBJ1-1; 8 positions agree with TRBD1. The CDR3 runs 17 residues. V lost 0 bases and J lost 4; bases outside the gene matches: 13. Germline V CDR1 and CDR2: DFQATT, SNEGSKA (reference sequence). The CDR3 spells CSARDPNSRQGATEAFF. The CDR3, as DNA: TGCAGTGCTAGAGATCCGAATTCGCGGCAGGGGGCCACTGAAGCTTTCTTT.

This clonotype was seen more than once but under ten times. V gene TRBV21-1 combines with J gene TRBJ1-2; the D call in the table, TRBD1, was not verified against the DNA. TRBV21-1 is a pseudogene segment. CDR3 length: 13 residues. This chain's CDR3 is CASRWSGVSGYTF. The CDR3 DNA sequence: TGTGCCAGCAGGTGGTCAGGGGTAAGCGGCTACACCTTC.

The chain employs TRBV20-1 and TRBJ2-3, with TRBD2 as a possible D gene (6 bases). CDR1 DFQATT and CDR2 SNEGSKA come from the germline V gene (reference sequence). Trimming removed 4 bases at V and 0 bases at J, with 11 bases between. The length of the CDR3 is 14 residues. The DNA for the CDR3 is TGCAGTGCTAAAAGCGGGCCCAGCACAGATACGCAGTATTTT. Protein product: CSAKSGPSTDTQYF.

The V call is TRBV7-2, the J call TRBJ2-5; either TRBD1 or TRBD2 may fit D (5 bases each). Germline CDR1 and CDR2: SGHTA and FQGNSA. The V end lost 3 bases, the J end lost 4 bases, and 12 bases lay between the germline ends. The CDR3 contains 14 residues. The CDR3 loop is CASSLGRARETQYF. Written as DNA, the CDR3 is TGTGCCAGCAGCTTGGGACGGGCCCGAGAGACCCAGTACTTC.

The chain combines TRBV7-9 with TRBJ1-1; no clear D. The ends were cut back, 1 base at V and 2 bases at J, with 5 bases in the middle. This CDR3 spans 13 amino acids. CDR1 is SEHNR, CDR2 FQNEAQ, per germline (reference sequence). The CDR3 spells CASSLVGNTEAFF. DNA of the CDR3: TGTGCCAGCAGCTTAGTTGGCAACACTGAAGCTTTCTTT.

This chain connects TRBV18 to TRBJ2-7; 8 bases align to TRBD2. J was trimmed by 7 bases and V by 6 bases; bases with no gene match: 5. The germline gives CDR1 KGHSH, CDR2 LQKENI. The CDR3 contains 12 residues. CDR3 loop: CASSLRGGEQYF. The DNA for the CDR3 is TGTGCCAGCTCTCTACGCGGGGGGGAGCAGTACTTC.

The V call is TRBV20-1, the J call TRBJ2-3; 15 nucleotides align to TRBD2. V lost 3 bases and J lost 14; bases outside the gene matches: 9. The CDR3 has 14 residues. Germline V gene data show CDR1 as DFQATT and CDR2 as SNEGSKA (reference sequence). The CDR3: CSASLGTSGRMAYF. In DNA form, the CDR3 reads TGCAGTGCTAGCCTAGGGACTAGCGGGAGGATGGCGTATTTT.

This rearrangement joins TRBV7-2 to TRBJ2-7; 7 positions match TRBD1. The ends lost 2 bases at V and 1 base at J; junction bases unmatched: 5. Germline V gene sequence: CDR1 SGHTA, CDR2 FQGNSA. This CDR3 region has 15 residues. Here the CDR3 DNA reads TGTGCCAGCAGCTTAACGGGACAGCAATCCTACGAGCAGTACTTC. Encoded protein: CASSLTGQQSYEQYF.

In its sample, this clonotype was seen a few times. The rearrangement links TRBV28 to TRBJ2-7, with TRBD2 matching 9 bases. The CDR3 consists of 15 residues. Germline lookup yields CDR1 MDHEN and CDR2 SYDVKM. V was pared by 6 bases and J by 1 base, with 7 bases of the junction left unmatched. The CDR3 DNA sequence: TGTGCCAGCAGCCCCGGCAGCGGGGGGTCCTACGAGCAGTACTTC. Its protein product is CASSPGSGGSYEQYF.

The chain combines TRBV18 with TRBJ1-5, with D possibly matching TRBD1 (6 bases). The CDR3 has 14 amino acids. CDR1 KGHSH and CDR2 LQKENI come from the germline V gene. Trimming took 6 bases from V and 11 from J, leaving 20 bases between them. The CDR3: CASSPRGGPWAQHF. The CDR3 DNA reads TGTGCCAGCTCGCCTAGGGGGGGTCCGTGGGCCCAGCATTTT.

This chain links TRBV28 with TRBJ1-2; D is perhaps TRBD1 (6 bases). The CDR3 runs to 13 residues. V was trimmed by 7 bases and J by 6 bases, leaving 15 bases between them. Looked up from germline, CDR1 is MDHEN and CDR2 is SYDVKM. The CDR3 DNA is TGTGCCAGCACCGGACAGCGTGTGGATGGCTACACCTTC. It translates to CASTGQRVDGYTF.

This chain connects TRBV7-2 to TRBJ2-7, with 12 bases aligning to TRBD2. This CDR3 comprises 14 residues. Germline trimming cut 7 bases from V and 10 bases from J; bases unmatched to any gene: 11. Germline V gives CDR1 SGHTA, CDR2 FQGNSA. CDR3 in amino acids: CASTLTSGRREQYF. As DNA, the CDR3 is TGTGCCAGCACATTGACTAGCGGGAGAAGAGAACAGTACTTC.

This chain joins TRBV27 and TRBJ1-1, with 8 bases identical to TRBD1. The CDR3 totals 14 residues. Germline V gene data show CDR1 as MNHEY and CDR2 as SMNVEV (reference sequence). V was clipped by 5 bases and J by 7 bases; unmatched bases: 9. This chain's CDR3 is CASSAQGAYGEAFF. For the CDR3, the DNA is TGTGCCAGCAGTGCGCAGGGGGCCTATGGTGAAGCTTTCTTT.

This chain connects TRBV20-1 to TRBJ1-2, with 7 bases identical to TRBD1. Germline V gene lookup returns CDR1 DFQATT and CDR2 SNEGSKA (reference sequence). This CDR3 has 14 residues. After removal of 5 bases from V and 7 bases from J, the junction contained 13 bases not matched to a gene. This CDR3 reads CSAGYNRGPGGYTF. DNA for the CDR3: TGCAGTGCTGGGTACAACAGGGGACCGGGTGGCTACACCTTC.

V gene TRBV27 combines with J gene TRBJ2-5, with 8 bases fitting TRBD1. The J segment lost 4 bases and the V segment lost 3 bases, leaving 1 base of the junction unmatched. Germline loops: CDR1 MNHEY, CDR2 SMNVEV (reference sequence). The CDR3 totals 13 residues. The CDR3 loop reads CASSFQGAETQYF. The CDR3, as DNA: TGTGCCAGCAGTTTCCAGGGGGCAGAGACCCAGTACTTC.

This clonotype was picked up one time. Just one base apart from a much larger clone, this may be a read error. The rearrangement joins TRBV15 to TRBJ1-2, with TRBD1 matching over 8 bases. The V and J ends lost 0 bases and 13 bases, in that order; junction bases with no gene match: 7. Germline-derived CDR1 and CDR2 are LNHNV and YYDKDF (reference sequence). The CDR3 is 13 amino acids. The CDR3 loop reads CATSREGQGHVTF. The DNA for the CDR3 is TGTGCCACCAGCAGAGAAGGACAGGGCCACGTCACCTTC. The complete variable domain, with remaining parts taken from reference TRBV15 and TRBJ1-2, reads DAMVIQNPRYQVTQFGKPVTLSCSQTLNHNVMYWYQQKSSQAPKLLFHYYDKDFNNEADTPDNFQSRRPNTSFCFLDIRSPGLGDTAMYLCATSREGQGHVTFGSGTRLTVV.

This clonotype was counted once. The chain employs TRBV6-1 and TRBJ2-7, with D uncertain. Germline CDR1 MNHNS, CDR2 SASEGT. The CDR3 totals 13 residues. V was clipped by 5 bases and J by 3 bases, with 11 bases between them. CDR3 in amino acids: CASSSGRHYEQYF. The CDR3 region has the DNA TGTGCCAGCAGTAGTGGACGGCACTACGAGCAGTACTTC.

The J gene is TRBJ2-7, the V gene TRBV6-2 or TRBV6-3; either TRBD1 or TRBD2 may supply D (5 bases each). Germline values: CDR1 MNHEY, CDR2 SVGEGT. V lost 6 bases and J 0 bases, leaving 9 bases between the germline ends. The CDR3 has 13 residues. The CDR3 loop is CASRGTSSYEQYF. The CDR3 DNA reads TGTGCCAGCAGAGGGACGAGCTCCTACGAGCAGTACTTC.

The chain couples TRBV10-1 to TRBJ1-1; 8 bases map to TRBD1. V gave up 6 bases and J gave up 6 bases; unmatched junction bases: 3. Germline CDR1 reads WNHNN; CDR2 reads SYGVQD (reference sequence). The CDR3 loop spans 12 amino acids. CDR3 sequence (DNA): TGCGCCAGCAGCGGACAGGGTCCTGAAGCTTTCTTT. Residues: CASSGQGPEAFF.

V gene TRBV20-1 combines with J gene TRBJ1-5; D may be TRBD1 (5 bases). CDR1 and CDR2 from the germline V gene are DFQATT and SNEGSKA (reference sequence). V dropped 2 bases and J dropped 0 bases, with 11 bases sitting between them. The CDR3 has 15 residues. The CDR3 DNA is TGCAGTGCTAGACTAGGGGCTTATAGCAATCAGCCCCAGCATTTT. Translated, it gives CSARLGAYSNQPQHF.

There are a few counts of this clonotype. The chain is built from TRBV4-1 and TRBJ2-7, with TRBD2 identical over 9 bases. The CDR3 sequence is 16 residues long. J lost 5 bases, V lost 7 bases, and 15 bases had no gene match. CDR1 is MGHRA and CDR2 is YSYEKL in the germline V gene. The chain's CDR3 is CASTPLLGSGRHEQYF. Here the CDR3 DNA reads TGCGCCAGCACCCCCCTGCTTGGTAGCGGGAGACACGAGCAGTACTTC.

This clonotype appeared a single time. The chain joins TRBV4-3 to TRBJ1-6; TRBD1 matches 8 bases. The V gene's germline CDR1 is LGHNA and CDR2 YSLEER. Trimming at V came to 1 base and at J to 7 bases, leaving 3 bases not matched to a gene. The CDR3 runs to 15 residues. As DNA, the CDR3 is TGCGCCAGCAGCCAAGCGACAGGGGTAAATTCACCCCTCCACTTT. Its translation is CASSQATGVNSPLHF.

The sample holds a few counts of this clonotype. The gene calls are TRBV20-1 and TRBJ1-2; 8 positions match TRBD1. Germline CDR1 DFQATT, CDR2 SNEGSKA (reference sequence). This CDR3 contains 13 residues. The V and J ends lost 5 bases and 5 bases, in that order; junction bases with no gene match: 7. CDR3 sequence reads: CSAFGQGRYGYTF. CDR3 DNA sequence: TGCAGTGCTTTCGGACAGGGACGATATGGCTACACCTTC.

The rearrangement links TRBV6-1 to TRBJ1-2; a weak D match, TRBD1 (6 bases). V gave up 6 bases and J gave up 4 bases, with 12 bases separating them. CDR3 size: 13 residues. CDR1 MNHNS and CDR2 SASEGT come from the germline V gene. This chain's CDR3 is CASRGDTPYGYTF. CDR3 coding DNA: TGTGCCAGCAGGGGGGACACCCCCTATGGCTACACCTTC.

This clonotype has just a few counts. The chain has TRBV20-1 and TRBJ1-6; 9 positions match TRBD1. The V and J ends lost 5 bases and 10 bases, in that order; junction bases with no gene match: 9. The V gene's germline CDR1 is DFQATT and CDR2 SNEGSKA (reference sequence). This CDR3 is built from 14 residues. This CDR3 reads CSAGSGTGQSPLHF. CDR3 sequence (DNA): TGCAGTGCTGGATCCGGGACAGGGCAATCACCCCTCCACTTT.

V and J are TRBV28 and TRBJ1-2; 9 bases map to TRBD1. V was pared by 10 bases and J by 3 bases, with 6 bases of the junction left unmatched. Germline lookup yields CDR1 MDHEN and CDR2 SYDVKM. CDR3 length: 13 amino acids. As DNA, the CDR3 is TGTGCCACGGGACAGGGTAAAGACTATGGCTACACCTTC. Protein sequence: CATGQGKDYGYTF.

This clonotype was observed a few times. The chain recombines TRBV28 with TRBJ1-1; D unresolved. Trimming pared 8 bases from V and 8 bases from J, leaving 3 bases between. This CDR3 spans 8 amino acids. Germline CDR1 MDHEN, CDR2 SYDVKM. The CDR3 DNA sequence: TGTGCCAGCGGGGAAGCTTTCTTT. It translates to CASGEAFF.

This chain joins TRBV20-1 and TRBJ2-7, with 11 nucleotides matching TRBD2. The CDR3 extends over 16 amino acids. Germline CDR1 DFQATT, CDR2 SNEGSKA (reference sequence). The CDR3 region has the DNA TGCTCGACCCAAGGGACTAGCGGAAAGAGCTCCTACGAGCAGTACTTC. As protein: CSTQGTSGKSSYEQYF.